The rows below give T cell receptor beta chains drawn from one sample of a study of T cells after yellow fever vaccination. TCRdb independently ran MiXCR on the 5' RACE reads; one entry per CDR3 protein. In the table there are about 370,000 distinct CDR3 sequences, 9.5% to 13% of which are singletons. The sample consisted of PBMCs, taken on the day of the first yellow fever vaccination. These TCRs come from a man between 18 and 35 years old who received the YFV17D yellow fever vaccine. CDR3s include the opening cysteine and the closing phenylalanine or tryptophan. A D gene is named only where the DNA matches it firmly.

d_call | v_call | cdr3_length | cdr3_aa
- | TRBV10-2 | 13 | CASRTGMYNEQFF
- | TRBV6-5 | 16 | CASSYSTATGGYGYTF
TRBD2 | TRBV10-3 | 18 | CAISEGTSARGSGQTQYF
TRBD1 | TRBV12-3/TRBV12-4 | 15 | CASRTRDRGGNEQFF
- | TRBV7-2 | 13 | CASSSQTGYEQYF
- | TRBV12-3/TRBV12-4 | 12 | CASLNDGTEAFF
TRBD1 | TRBV12-3/TRBV12-4 | 13 | CASRNRGAGELFF
TRBD2 | TRBV20-1 | 15 | CSPEGPSGGEETQYF
- | TRBV12-5 | 14 | CASGLQGQRVGYTF
TRBD2 | TRBV5-1 | 15 | CSSSLGSGGADEQFF
TRBD2 | TRBV27 | 12 | CASTTSGNEQFF
- | TRBV5-6 | 12 | CASSFLGFEQYF
TRBD2 | TRBV7-6 | 17 | CASSLLVASGGQETQYF
TRBD1 | TRBV3-1 | 16 | CASSQGGQKAYNEQFF
- | TRBV7-2 | 14 | CASSLRDGTDTQYF
- | TRBV20-1 | 16 | CSARRALGHLPSGAFF
- | TRBV6-4 | 14 | CASSDSLTTGELFF
TRBD1 | TRBV20-1 | 17 | CSAPRTGTGRGQNIQYF
TRBD1 | TRBV30 | 13 | CAWTAGGYTEAFF
- | TRBV4-1 | 12 | CASSQAGWGYTF
- | TRBV11-2 | 13 | CASSGQGGAEAFF
- | TRBV12-3/TRBV12-4 | 18 | CASSLDHRALVSGNTIYF
- | TRBV15 | 15 | CATRRGGLSSNEQFF
TRBD1 | TRBV12-3/TRBV12-4 | 15 | CASSPQGVSTDTQYF
TRBD2 | TRBV15 | 15 | CATSTLAGGQETQYF
TRBD2 | TRBV5-1 | 14 | CASSDGGGTDTQYF
TRBD1 | TRBV20-1 | 13 | CSAREQGDTEAFF
- | TRBV12-3/TRBV12-4 | 14 | CASSLGSGPYGYTF
TRBD1 | TRBV7-2 | 14 | CASSLVGQGNEQFF
- | TRBV3-1 | 14 | CASSSAGTENIQYF
TRBD1 | TRBV19 | 15 | CASSAPRGPATEAFF
- | TRBV19 | 16 | CASSPTTWGLRTEAFF
TRBD1 | TRBV9 | 13 | CASSAEGQREQYF
- | TRBV5-1 | 13 | CASSLVVQETQYF
- | TRBV7-9 | 16 | CASSRLSHGENYGYTF
- | TRBV30 | 15 | CAWSEWGRAVDEQFF
- | TRBV4-1 | 17 | CASSQDPSGTSTDTQYF
- | TRBV20-1 | 14 | CSAREYRAGNTIYF
- | TRBV25-1 | 15 | CASSNGGVSNQPQHF
- | TRBV12-3/TRBV12-4 | 12 | CASSVVEETQYF
TRBD2 | TRBV6-1 | 16 | CASSPRLAGGEETQYF
TRBD2 | TRBV9 | 17 | CASSPRTSGLGTGELFF
- | TRBV4-2 | 15 | CASSQEGLQGQPQHF
- | TRBV14 | 13 | CASSQVRGTEAFF
- | TRBV5-1 | 13 | CASSREGQETQYF
- | TRBV6-2/TRBV6-3 | 12 | CASREGNQPQHF
- | TRBV24-1 | 16 | CATSDPVGGSTGELFF
- | TRBV6-1 | 13 | CASSEAPLGGYTF
- | TRBV4-1 | 13 | CASSQVLGTEAFF
TRBD2 | TRBV20-1 | 14 | CSAGTSPDGGTQYF
- | TRBV7-9 | 15 | CASSLTGSSTDTQYF
- | TRBV7-8 | 14 | CASSVSGFNTEAFF
- | TRBV12-3/TRBV12-4 | 13 | CASSWGDGYGYTF
- | TRBV20-1 | 14 | CSARDLDIKNIQYF